The clone carrying this T cell receptor (beta chain) is a singleton in its sample. This entry is derived from a study of blood T cell repertoires in COVID-19. V lost 6 bases, J lost 6 bases, and 17 bases lay in between. From germline, CDR1 is SGHAT and CDR2 FQDESV (reference sequence). This CDR3 region has 14 residues. Method: immunoSEQ multiplex PCR; TCRdb's copy keeps in-frame clones and lacks some. The profile covers fewer than 75,000 clones, with about four fifths appearing a single time and 5.5% to 7% taken by the ten largest. The receptor's source is a woman aged 55-70 years with acute or convalescent COVID-19. The sequenced sample consisted of peripheral blood. The V gene is TRBV11-1, the J gene TRBJ1-2; D remains ambiguous. CDR3 in DNA: TGTGCCAGCAGACCACTGATCACAGATCATGGCTACACCTTC. This encodes CASRPLITDHGYTF.